The 4 T cell receptor beta chains reported below all come from one sample, sequenced in a study of T cells in Graves' hyperthyroidism and ophthalmopathy. The source material, RNA transcripts, was used to amplify TCR beta CDR3 regions. The TCR CDR3 was amplified in a first-round RT-PCR using the HTBI primer set. TCRdb re-called the multiplex PCR reads through MiXCR, storing one row per CDR3 protein. This table has roughly 380,000 distinct CDR3 sequences, over 11% appearing once. Sequencing was performed on blood. These TCRs come from a woman aged 55-69 years with Graves' hyperthyroidism.

Remarks on this clonotype: No conserved phenylalanine or tryptophan ends this CDR3, so it is likely a read error. This chain uses TRBV20-1 with TRBJ2-1; 8 nucleotides agree with TRBD2. There are 12 residues in the CDR3. CDR1 and CDR2 from the germline V gene are DFQATT and SNEGSKA (reference sequence). The V gene end was trimmed by 6 bases and the J gene end by 8 bases; junction bases not matched to a gene: 6. Here the CDR3 DNA reads TGCAGTGCCCCCAGCGGGAGTGATGAGCAGTTCTTA. Translating it yields CSAPSGSDEQFL.

Many counts were recorded for this clonotype. The chain employs TRBV7-9 and TRBJ2-5; 16 bases match TRBD2. V lost 5 bases, J lost 5 bases, and 8 bases stayed unmatched. This CDR3 has 17 residues. Germline CDR1 and CDR2: SEHNR and FQNEAQ (reference sequence). CDR3 sequence: CASSPGTSGRADETQYF. CDR3 in DNA: TGTGCCAGCAGCCCTGGGACTAGCGGGAGGGCCGATGAGACCCAGTACTTC.

This clonotype was counted at least ten times. The CDR3 nucleotides are TGTGCCAGCAGTTCCGGGACAGGGTTTCAGCCCCAGCATTTT. Translating it yields CASSSGTGFQPQHF. V and J are TRBV6-5 and TRBJ1-5, with TRBD1 identical over 9 bases. In germline, CDR1 is MNHEY, CDR2 SVGAGI. This CDR3 comprises 14 residues. V trimming: 4 bases; J trimming: 6 bases; junction bases outside the gene matches: 4.

The rearrangement joins TRBV7-9 to TRBJ2-2; D is perhaps TRBD1 or TRBD2 (5 bases each). V was clipped by 0 bases and J by 3 bases, with 14 bases between them. CDR1 is SEHNR, CDR2 FQNEAQ, per germline (reference sequence). The CDR3 runs 17 residues. CDR3 amino acids: CASSLAVRGRDTGELFF. DNA of the CDR3: TGTGCCAGCAGCTTAGCGGTTAGGGGACGGGACACCGGGGAGCTGTTTTTT.